The 11 T cell receptor beta chains in this list originate from one sample, sequenced in a study of blood T cell repertoires in COVID-19. Measured with immunoSEQ multiplex PCR; TCRdb has only the in-frame clones, and not every one. This sample carries 110,000 or so clones, around 90% of them seen once, and the ten largest clones take around 4.5%. Input material: peripheral blood. These receptors originate from a woman aged 50 to 65 with acute or convalescent COVID-19.

The chain is built from TRBV6-2 or TRBV6-3 and TRBJ2-4, with 7 bases that match TRBD1. CDR3 length: 15 amino acids. Looked up from germline, CDR1 is MNHEY and CDR2 is SVGEGT. V was pared by 2 bases and J by 0 bases, with 1 base of the junction left unmatched. This CDR3 reads CASSYTGVAKNIQYF. CDR3 nucleotides: TGTGCCAGCAGTTACACAGGGGTAGCCAAAAACATTCAGTACTTC.

The chain has TRBV5-1 and TRBJ1-1, with D uncertain. Germline V lookup: CDR1 SGHRS, CDR2 YFSETQ. V dropped 1 base and J dropped 7 bases, with 11 bases sitting between them. This CDR3 region has 13 residues. The CDR3 sequence is CASSLQSSLEAFF. The CDR3 DNA follows: TGCGCCAGCAGCTTGCAAAGCTCCCTTGAAGCTTTCTTT.

V and J are TRBV6-2 or TRBV6-3 and TRBJ1-4; unclear D gene. The germline V gene has CDR1 MNHEY and CDR2 SVGEGT. The CDR3 covers 17 residues. Deletions cut 0 bases from V and 8 bases from J, with 19 bases between. CDR3: CASSYSRRDRPLEKLFF. The DNA of the CDR3 is TGTGCCAGCAGTTACTCGCGGAGGGATCGGCCTTTGGAAAAACTGTTTTTT.

The chain has TRBV15 and TRBJ1-6; D is possibly TRBD1 (5 bases). The CDR3 sequence is 14 residues long. The germline V gene encodes CDR1 LNHNV and CDR2 YYDKDF (reference sequence). Between the trimmed V and J ends, which lost 4 bases and 13 bases, there was a span of 17 bases. In DNA, the CDR3 is TGTGCCACCAGCACGCTCCTCGGTGGGGCGCCCCTCCACTTT. Its translation is CATSTLLGGAPLHF.

The J gene is TRBJ1-4, the V gene TRBV5-8; 8 nucleotides match TRBD1. Trimming removed 4 bases from V and 1 base from J; junction bases left unmatched: 6. Per germline, CDR1 SGHTS and CDR2 YDEGEE. The CDR3 has 16 amino acids. The CDR3 region is CASSHWDRKTNEKLFF. In DNA form, the CDR3 reads TGTGCCAGCAGCCATTGGGACAGGAAAACTAATGAAAAACTGTTTTTT.

The rearrangement links TRBV7-9 to TRBJ2-1, with D perhaps TRBD2 (6 bases). Germline V CDR1 and CDR2: SEHNR, FQNEAQ (reference sequence). Trimming stripped 5 bases from V and 10 bases from J, with 15 bases between. The CDR3 runs 13 residues. The CDR3 protein is CASSPGLQNEQFF. The CDR3 region has the DNA TGTGCCAGCAGCCCGGGACTCCAAAACGAGCAGTTCTTC.

Comment on this clone: This specimen includes other DNA sequences encoding the same CDR3. The chain carries TRBV11-2 and TRBJ1-3; D unresolved. Germline values: CDR1 SGHAT, CDR2 FQNNGV. The CDR3 has 14 residues. V was clipped by 2 bases and J by 0 bases, with 5 bases between them. This chain's CDR3 is CASSLSVSGNTIYF. The CDR3 DNA is TGTGCCAGCAGCTTATCCGTCTCTGGAAACACCATATATTTT.

CDR3: CSVTSGSGGATDTQYF. In nucleotides, the CDR3 is TGCAGCGTCACTTCGGGTAGCGGGGGGGCTACAGATACGCAGTATTTT. The rearrangement joins TRBV29-1 to TRBJ2-3; 11 bases map to TRBD2. J lost 3 bases, V lost 6 bases, and 11 bases had no gene match. The CDR3 consists of 16 residues. Germline-derived CDR1 and CDR2 are SQVTM and ANQGSEA.

The chain joins TRBV28 to TRBJ1-5; a weak D match, TRBD1 (6 bases). The V and J ends lost 4 bases and 3 bases respectively, with 19 bases between them. The germline V gene has CDR1 MDHEN and CDR2 SYDVKM. This CDR3 is built from 17 residues. CDR3 nucleotides: TGTGCCAGCAGTTCCCCCCGACAGGTCAGCAACAATCAGCCCCAGCATTTT. This gives the protein CASSSPRQVSNNQPQHF.

The chain carries TRBV3-1 (or the pseudogene TRBV3-2) and TRBJ2-1; a weak D match, TRBD2 (5 bases). The germline V gene encodes CDR1 LGHDT and CDR2 YNNKEL (reference sequence). The V gene lost 0 bases and the J gene lost 4 bases, with 10 bases spanning the gap. The CDR3 has 15 amino acids. CDR3 nucleotide sequence: TGTGCCAGCAGCCAAGATACCGGGAAATACAATGAGCAGTTCTTC. Protein sequence: CASSQDTGKYNEQFF.

This sequence joins TRBV25-1 and TRBJ2-1; perhaps TRBD2 as D (6 bases). Germline V lookup: CDR1 MGHDK, CDR2 SYGVNS. The CDR3 spans 16 residues. V was cut by 4 bases and J by 0 bases, with 13 bases left in between. CDR3 in DNA: TGTGCCAGCAGTGTTGGAGGGCTGGGCTCCTACAATGAGCAGTTCTTC. It codes for CASSVGGLGSYNEQFF.